These 10 T cell receptor beta chains were all obtained from the same sample, sequenced in a study of blood T cells in healthy people across ages. Through a sample-barcoded 5' primer and a J-beta primer mix, a second PCR was run for 7 to 11 cycles. TCRdb passed the 5' RACE reads through MiXCR, listing each CDR3 protein once. The table has 1.8 million or so distinct CDR3 sequences, around 40% seen once. The sample consisted of blood. Every receptor here comes from a human donor in good health.

This clonotype was observed a few times. V and J are TRBV7-6 and TRBJ1-2, with TRBD1 matching over 9 bases. V gave up 3 bases and J gave up 11 bases; unmatched junction bases: 4. The germline CDR1 and CDR2 sequences are SGHVS and FNYEAQ. This CDR3 is built from 12 residues. CDR3 in DNA: TGTGCCAGCAGCTTGGGACAGGGCGTATACACCTTC. Its translation: CASSLGQGVYTF.

On this clonotype itself: A much larger clone sits a single nucleotide away, making a read error possible. This chain uses TRBV7-3 with TRBJ2-7; D possibly matches TRBD1 or TRBD2 (5 bases each). The CDR3 loop spans 13 amino acids. Germline-derived CDR1 and CDR2 are SGHTA and FQGTGA. Here the CDR3 DNA reads TGTGCCGGCAGCCTCTCGAGGGGTGGCGAGCAGTACTTC. This translates into CAGSLSRGGEQYF. Complete variable domain (other parts from reference TRBV7-3 and TRBJ2-7): GAGVSQTPSNKVTEKGKYVELRCDPISGHTALYWYRQSLGQGPEFLIYFQGTGAADDSGLPNDRFFAVRPEGSVSTLKIQRTERGDSAVYLCAGSLSRGGEQYFGPGTRLTVT.

V gene TRBV7-8 combines with J gene TRBJ2-4; perhaps TRBD2 as D (6 bases). Per the germline V gene, CDR1 is SGHVS and CDR2 is FQNEAQ. V was trimmed by 2 bases and J by 13 bases, leaving 18 bases between them. The CDR3 sequence is 14 residues long. The CDR3 DNA is TGTGCCAGCAGCTTATCCGAAAAGAGGGACTTACAGTACTTC. Residues: CASSLSEKRDLQYF.

This chain connects TRBV24-1 to TRBJ2-7; D is perhaps TRBD1 (5 bases). The J call may not be correct, given that the DNA end is closer to TRBJ2-5. This CDR3 region has 15 residues. Germline CDR1 is KGHDR and CDR2 is SFDVKD. In DNA, the CDR3 is TGTGCCACCAGTGATTCCCTTCCGACAGAAGAGACCCAGTACTTC. Encoded protein: CATSDSLPTEETQYF.

This sequence joins TRBV6-5 and TRBJ1-1, with D unresolved. The CDR3 length is 14 residues. Between the trimmed V and J ends, which lost 2 bases and 6 bases, there was a span of 13 bases. From germline, CDR1 is MNHEY and CDR2 SVGAGI. The CDR3 DNA is TGTGCCAGCAGTTACGGGGTGGGATTCTCTGAAGCTTTCTTT. Protein: CASSYGVGFSEAFF.

The rearrangement uses TRBV7-2 and TRBJ2-5; 9 positions agree with TRBD2. Per the germline V gene, CDR1 is SGHTA and CDR2 is FQGNSA. The CDR3 is 15 amino acids. The V gene end was trimmed by 2 bases and the J gene end by 4 bases; junction bases not matched to a gene: 5. CDR3 residues: CASSLRAGGRETQYF. The CDR3 DNA reads TGTGCCAGCAGCTTAAGGGCGGGGGGGCGAGAGACCCAGTACTTC.

The rearrangement joins TRBV7-9 to TRBJ2-1, with 8 positions matching TRBD1. This CDR3 is built from 14 residues. Trimming took 4 bases from V and 9 from J; bases not matched to a gene: 8. Germline CDR1 SEHNR, CDR2 FQNEAQ (reference sequence). The CDR3 DNA sequence: TGTGCCAGCAGCTCCAGACAGGGGTATACTGAGCAGTTCTTC. Residues: CASSSRQGYTEQFF.

The V call is TRBV5-5, the J call TRBJ2-3, with TRBD2 as a possible D gene (5 bases). The V gene lost 3 bases and the J gene lost 0 bases, with 11 bases spanning the gap. Germline V gene data show CDR1 as SGHKS and CDR2 as YYEKEE (reference sequence). The CDR3 is made up of 15 amino acids. The CDR3 nucleotides are TGTGCCAGCAGCTCTTGGCGGGTTAGCACAGATACGCAGTATTTT. Amino acid sequence: CASSSWRVSTDTQYF.

Only a few counts were recorded for this clonotype. The chain combines TRBV5-6 with TRBJ2-7; D unresolved. The V and J ends lost 3 bases and 3 bases respectively, with 16 bases between them. Germline loops: CDR1 SGHDT, CDR2 YYEEEE. This CDR3 has 15 amino acids. The CDR3 DNA reads as TGTGCCAGCAGCTCGACATTACTTAGGAGCTACGAGCAGTACTTC. This translates into CASSSTLLRSYEQYF.

V usage is TRBV6-2 or TRBV6-3 and J usage is TRBJ1-2, with unresolved D. Trimming stripped 8 bases from V and 2 bases from J, with 9 bases between. In germline, CDR1 is MNHEY, CDR2 SVGEGT. There are 12 residues in the CDR3. CDR3 sequence (DNA): TGTGCCAGCTTGGACTGGAACTATGGCTACACCTTC. As protein: CASLDWNYGYTF.